A single sample is the source of the 3 T cell receptor beta chains below, sequenced in a study of T cells after posttransplantation cyclophosphamide. The data were produced by immunoSEQ multiplex PCR, yet TCRdb's version contains in-frame clones alone and is incomplete. In the table there are 5,000 to 6,000 clones, about 79% of which are singletons. Cyclophosphamide on days +3 and +4 followed busulfan-fludarabine conditioning and a marrow graft. The sample here was PBMCs, taken after allogeneic stem cell transplant with posttransplant cyclophosphamide. These TCRs come from a male patient between 60 and 69 years old who received an allogeneic stem cell transplant from an unrelated donor, was CMV-positive, and had no GVHD. Some T cells may originate from the graft donor.

The chain has TRBV5-8 and TRBJ1-1, with D maybe TRBD1 (6 bases). Trimming cost V 3 bases and J 0 bases, with 12 bases left between them. The CDR3 extends over 15 amino acids. Germline V gives CDR1 SGHTS, CDR2 YDEGEE. DNA for the CDR3: TGTGCCAGCAGCTGGGACACAGGAGTGAACACTGAAGCTTTCTTT. Encoded protein: CASSWDTGVNTEAFF. Full variable domain (outside the CDR3, taken from reference TRBV5-8 and TRBJ1-1): EAGVTQSPTHLIKTRGQQATLRCSPISGHTSVYWYQQALGLGLQFLLWYDEGEERNRGNFPPRFSGRQFPNYSSELNVNALELEDSALYLCASSWDTGVNTEAFFGQGTRLTVV.

This sequence joins TRBV2 and TRBJ1-6, with D unclear. Germline V CDR1 and CDR2: SNHLY, FYNNEI. Trimming removed 1 base at V and 11 bases at J, with 9 bases between. The CDR3 sequence is 13 residues long. The CDR3 DNA reads TGTGCCAGCAGTGAAGTCCGTTCCGCACCCCTCCACTTT. It translates to CASSEVRSAPLHF.

The rearrangement uses TRBV10-3 and TRBJ2-7; 9 bases line up with TRBD2. The germline V gene encodes CDR1 ENHRY and CDR2 SYGVKD. J was trimmed by 5 bases and V by 9 bases; bases with no gene match: 14. This CDR3 has 15 residues. CDR3 nucleotides: TGTGCCATGCCCGGCGCTCCAGCGGGAGGCCACGAGCAGTACTTC. Translating it yields CAMPGAPAGGHEQYF.